This T cell receptor (beta chain) was obtained from a study of blood T cell repertoires in COVID-19. Study as a whole: Samples representing acute and convalescent COVID-19 were sourced from the United States, Italy and Spain. T cells, B-cell-depleted T cells, or PBMCs supplied cDNA or gDNA.

V was shortened by 4 bases and J by 7 bases, with 13 bases between the two germline ends. The CDR3 is 13 amino acids. Looked up from germline, CDR1 is LNHDA and CDR2 is SQIVND (reference sequence). Study processing details: The assay estimated nucleated cells by amplifying reference gene primers. Profiled with immunoSEQ multiplex PCR; TCRdb holds only in-frame clones, not every one. V and J calls and clone size are as listed in that table; D and trimming were resolved from the DNA. Of 200,000 or so clones listed, 84% are singletons. The gene calls are TRBV19 and TRBJ1-2; D remains unclear. Input material: peripheral blood. The clonotype originates from a woman in her fifties or sixties who had recovered from COVID-19. The CDR3 region has the DNA TGTGCCAGTAGTACCCGGGGAGCCTTTGGCTACACCTTC. Translating it yields CASSTRGAFGYTF.